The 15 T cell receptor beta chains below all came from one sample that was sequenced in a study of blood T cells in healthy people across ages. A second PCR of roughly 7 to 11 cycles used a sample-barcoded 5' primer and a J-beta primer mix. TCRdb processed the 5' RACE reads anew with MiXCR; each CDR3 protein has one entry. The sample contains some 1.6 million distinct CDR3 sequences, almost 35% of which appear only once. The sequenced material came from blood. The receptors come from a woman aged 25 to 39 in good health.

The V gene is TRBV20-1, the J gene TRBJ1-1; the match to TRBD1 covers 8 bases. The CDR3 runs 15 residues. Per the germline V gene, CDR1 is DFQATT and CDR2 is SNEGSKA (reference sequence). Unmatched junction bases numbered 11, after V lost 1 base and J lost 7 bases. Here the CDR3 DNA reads TGCAGTGCTAGAGCGACAGGGGCCCCAGCGAGTGAAGCTTTCTTT. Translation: CSARATGAPASEAFF.

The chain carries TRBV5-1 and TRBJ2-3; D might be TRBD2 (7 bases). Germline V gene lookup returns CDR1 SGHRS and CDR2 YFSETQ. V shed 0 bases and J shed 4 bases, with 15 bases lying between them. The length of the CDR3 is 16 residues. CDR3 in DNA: TGCGCCAGCAGCTTGGTGGTGGGGGGGCGGCCAGATACGCAGTATTTT. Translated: CASSLVVGGRPDTQYF.

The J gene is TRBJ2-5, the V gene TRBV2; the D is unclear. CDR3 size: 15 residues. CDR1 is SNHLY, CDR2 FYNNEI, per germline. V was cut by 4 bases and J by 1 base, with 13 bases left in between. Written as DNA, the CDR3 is TGTGCCAGCAGTGGCCGGACCTACACCCAAGAGACCCAGTACTTC. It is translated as CASSGRTYTQETQYF.

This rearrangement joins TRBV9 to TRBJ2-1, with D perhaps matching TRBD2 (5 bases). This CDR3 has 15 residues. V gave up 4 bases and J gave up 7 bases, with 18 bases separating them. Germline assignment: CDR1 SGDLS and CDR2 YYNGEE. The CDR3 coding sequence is TGTGCCAGCAGCTCGATGATGCACGGGGAGAATGAGCAGTTCTTC. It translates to CASSSMMHGENEQFF. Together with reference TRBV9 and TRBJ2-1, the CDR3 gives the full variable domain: DSGVTQTPKHLITATGQRVTLRCSPRSGDLSVYWYQQSLDQGLQFLIQYYNGEERAKGNILERFSAQQFPDLHSELNLSSLELGDSALYFCASSSMMHGENEQFFGPGTRLTVL.

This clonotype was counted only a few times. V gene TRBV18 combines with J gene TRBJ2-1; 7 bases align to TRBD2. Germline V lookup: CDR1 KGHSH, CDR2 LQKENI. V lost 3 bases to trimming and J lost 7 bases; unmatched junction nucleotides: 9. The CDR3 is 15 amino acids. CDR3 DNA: TGTGCCAGCTCACCTGTCTGGGAGGGTGAGAATGAGCAGTTCTTC. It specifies CASSPVWEGENEQFF.

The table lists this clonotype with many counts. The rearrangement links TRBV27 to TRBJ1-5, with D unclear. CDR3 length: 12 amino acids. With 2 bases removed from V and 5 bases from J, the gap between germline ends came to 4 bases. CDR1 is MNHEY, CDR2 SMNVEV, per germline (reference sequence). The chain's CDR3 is CASSLPYQPQHF. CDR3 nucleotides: TGTGCCAGCAGTTTACCGTATCAGCCCCAGCATTTT.

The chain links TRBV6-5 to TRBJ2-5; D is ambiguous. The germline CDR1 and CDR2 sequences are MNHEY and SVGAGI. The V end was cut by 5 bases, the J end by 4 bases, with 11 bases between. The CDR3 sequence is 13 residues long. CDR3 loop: CASSPESRETQYF. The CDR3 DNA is TGTGCCAGCAGTCCCGAAAGTAGAGAGACCCAGTACTTC.

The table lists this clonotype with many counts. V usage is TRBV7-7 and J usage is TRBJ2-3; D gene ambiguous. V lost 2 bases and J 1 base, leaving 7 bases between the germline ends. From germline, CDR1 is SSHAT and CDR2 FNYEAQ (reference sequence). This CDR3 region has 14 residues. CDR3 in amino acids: CASSLSDGTDTQYF. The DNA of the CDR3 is TGTGCCAGCAGCTTATCGGATGGCACAGATACGCAGTATTTT.

The CDR3 DNA sequence: TGCAGCGCCGAGGCCCGGGACAGGGCGGGCAATGAGCAGTTCTTC. Protein sequence: CSAEARDRAGNEQFF. This chain uses TRBV29-1 with TRBJ2-1; TRBD1 aligns across 9 bases. Germline V gene lookup returns CDR1 SQVTM and CDR2 ANQGSEA. V gave up 7 bases and J gave up 6 bases; unmatched junction bases: 13. The CDR3 has 15 amino acids.

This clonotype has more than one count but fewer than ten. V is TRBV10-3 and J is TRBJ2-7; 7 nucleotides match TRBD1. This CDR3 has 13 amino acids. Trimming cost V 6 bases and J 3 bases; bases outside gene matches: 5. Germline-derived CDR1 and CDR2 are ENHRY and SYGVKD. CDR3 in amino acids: CAISDRDSYEQYF. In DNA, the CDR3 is TGTGCCATCAGCGACAGGGATAGCTACGAGCAGTACTTC.

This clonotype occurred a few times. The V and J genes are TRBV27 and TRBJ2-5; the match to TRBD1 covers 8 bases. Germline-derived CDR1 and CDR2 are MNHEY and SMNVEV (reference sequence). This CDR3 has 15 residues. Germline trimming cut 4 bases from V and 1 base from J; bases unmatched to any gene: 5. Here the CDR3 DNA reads TGTGCCAGCAGTTCAGCAGGGGGCTTCCAAGAGACCCAGTACTTC. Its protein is CASSSAGGFQETQYF.

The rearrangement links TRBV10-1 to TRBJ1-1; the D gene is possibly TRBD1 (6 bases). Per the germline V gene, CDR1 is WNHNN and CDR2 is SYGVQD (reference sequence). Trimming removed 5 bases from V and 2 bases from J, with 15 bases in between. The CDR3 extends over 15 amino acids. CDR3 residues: CASSPSGGTNTEAFF. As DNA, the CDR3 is TGCGCCAGCAGTCCGTCGGGGGGCACTAACACTGAAGCTTTCTTT.

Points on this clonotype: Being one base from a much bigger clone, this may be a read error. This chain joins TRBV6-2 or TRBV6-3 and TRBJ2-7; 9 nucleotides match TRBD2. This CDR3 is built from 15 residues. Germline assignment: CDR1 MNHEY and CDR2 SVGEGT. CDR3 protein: CANSYSSAGGYEQYF. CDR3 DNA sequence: TGTGCCAACAGTTACTCGTCAGCGGGGGGTTACGAGCAGTACTTC.

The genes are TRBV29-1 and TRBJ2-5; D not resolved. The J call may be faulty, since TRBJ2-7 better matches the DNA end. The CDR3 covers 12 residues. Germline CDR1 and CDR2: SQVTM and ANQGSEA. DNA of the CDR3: TGCAGCGTTGTGCCGCCCAGTAACGAGCAGTACTTC. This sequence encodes CSVVPPSNEQYF.

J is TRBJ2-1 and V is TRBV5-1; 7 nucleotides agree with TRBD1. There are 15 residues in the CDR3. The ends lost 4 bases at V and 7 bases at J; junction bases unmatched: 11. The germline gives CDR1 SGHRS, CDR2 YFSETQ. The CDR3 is CASSRGQVLWNEQFF. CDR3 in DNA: TGCGCCAGCAGCCGCGGACAGGTGCTTTGGAATGAGCAGTTCTTC.